Listed below are T cell receptor beta chains from one sample, sequenced in a study of shared clonotypes between healthy human individuals. The repertoire was sequenced with immunoSEQ multiplex PCR; TCRdb's copy has only in-frame clones and lacks some. The sample records 2.3 million or so clones, 80% to 95% being singletons. Sequencing input: naive CD4+ T cells from PBMCs. The origin of the receptors is a man aged 18-30 years in good health. Some clones in this sample may be carry-over from other donors' samples. Both conserved end residues are part of each CDR3. A D gene is named only where the DNA matches it firmly. The size field is filled for only some rows; it gives once, few, many or a size class.

V gene: TRBV29-1; D gene: NA; J gene: TRBJ1-1; clone size: NA; CDR3 DNA: TGCAGCGTTGAGGGAACATGGCCGGGGACTGAAGCTTTCTTT; CDR3 protein: CSVEGTWPGTEAFF
V gene: TRBV6-5; D gene: NA; J gene: TRBJ1-2; clone size: NA; CDR3 DNA: TGTGCCAGCAGTTACAACAGGGCGGACTATGGCTACACCTTC; CDR3 protein: CASSYNRADYGYTF
V gene: TRBV28; D gene: NA; J gene: TRBJ1-2; clone size: NA; CDR3 DNA: TGTGCCAGCAGCAATACAGGGAGGGGCTACACCTTC; CDR3 protein: CASSNTGRGYTF
V gene: TRBV19; D gene: TRBD2; J gene: TRBJ2-7; clone size: NA; CDR3 DNA: TGTGCCAGTCTTACTAGCGGGATGATCTACGAGCAGTACTTC; CDR3 protein: CASLTSGMIYEQYF
V gene: TRBV28; D gene: NA; J gene: TRBJ2-6; clone size: NA; CDR3 DNA: TGTGCCAGCAGACCCGCCAAACTAGCCGGGGCCAACGTCCTGACTTTC; CDR3 protein: CASRPAKLAGANVLTF
V gene: TRBV5-6; D gene: NA; J gene: TRBJ2-5; clone size: once; CDR3 DNA: TGTGCCAGCAGCAGAAGACGGAGCCAAGAGTACCAAGAGACCCAGTACTTC; CDR3 protein: CASSRRRSQEYQETQYF
V gene: TRBV27; D gene: TRBD2; J gene: TRBJ2-2; clone size: once; CDR3 DNA: TGTGCCAGCAGCGGGAGGGCCAATCCCGGGGAGCTGTTTTTT; CDR3 protein: CASSGRANPGELFF
V gene: TRBV7-2; D gene: NA; J gene: TRBJ2-5; clone size: NA; CDR3 DNA: TGTGCCAGCAGCCCCCGGCCCGGGACCCAGTACTTC; CDR3 protein: CASSPRPGTQYF
V gene: TRBV21-1; D gene: NA; J gene: TRBJ1-1; clone size: NA; CDR3 DNA: TGTGCCAGGGGGGGGAACGGACTTGGGAACACTGAAGCTTTCTTT; CDR3 protein: CARGGNGLGNTEAFF
V gene: TRBV7-9; D gene: TRBD1; J gene: TRBJ1-2; clone size: once; CDR3 DNA: TGTGCCAGCAGCCCGACAGGGGACGGGTATGGCTACACCTTC; CDR3 protein: CASSPTGDGYGYTF
V gene: TRBV5-1; D gene: NA; J gene: TRBJ2-3; clone size: NA; CDR3 DNA: TGCGCCAGCAGCTGGGGGACTCTCTCCGGGAATACGCAGTATTTT; CDR3 protein: CASSWGTLSGNTQYF
V gene: TRBV7-3; D gene: NA; J gene: TRBJ2-2; clone size: NA; CDR3 DNA: TGTGCCAGCAGCTTACAGGGTACCGGGGAGCTGTTTTTT; CDR3 protein: CASSLQGTGELFF
V gene: TRBV10-3; D gene: TRBD1; J gene: TRBJ2-5; clone size: NA; CDR3 DNA: TGTGCCATCAGGGACAGGGGACCTTTCGCCCAGTACTTC; CDR3 protein: CAIRDRGPFAQYF
V gene: TRBV10-3; D gene: NA; J gene: TRBJ1-1; clone size: few; CDR3 DNA: TGTGCCATCAGTGAGTCGGGAGGGAGGCCAGATGGGCGGAACACTGAAGCTTTCTTT; CDR3 protein: CAISESGGRPDGRNTEAFF
V gene: TRBV6-6; D gene: NA; J gene: TRBJ1-1; clone size: NA; CDR3 DNA: TGTGCCAGCAAGCCGGGGGGGGTCCGAGGGAACACTGAAGCTTTCTTT; CDR3 protein: CASKPGGVRGNTEAFF
V gene: TRBV4-2; D gene: NA; J gene: TRBJ2-2; clone size: NA; CDR3 DNA: TGTGCCAGCAGCCAAAGAGAGGGCGTTACCGGGGAGCTGTTTTTT; CDR3 protein: CASSQREGVTGELFF
V gene: TRBV29-1; D gene: TRBD2; J gene: TRBJ2-3; clone size: NA; CDR3 DNA: TGCAGCGTTGTGGGACTAGCAACAGATACGCAGTATTTT; CDR3 protein: CSVVGLATDTQYF
V gene: TRBV2; D gene: NA; J gene: TRBJ1-2; clone size: NA; CDR3 DNA: TGTGCCAGCAGTCCGACGAACTATGGCTACACCTTC; CDR3 protein: CASSPTNYGYTF
V gene: TRBV12-5; D gene: NA; J gene: TRBJ2-2; clone size: NA; CDR3 DNA: TGTGCTAGTGGTCCGGGCGGGACCGGGGAGCTGTTTTTT; CDR3 protein: CASGPGGTGELFF
V gene: TRBV2; D gene: NA; J gene: TRBJ2-1; clone size: few; CDR3 DNA: TGTGCCAGCAGGTATTACAATGAGCAGTTCTTC; CDR3 protein: CASRYYNEQFF
V gene: TRBV18; D gene: NA; J gene: TRBJ1-5; clone size: NA; CDR3 DNA: TGTGCCAGCTCACGGGCCAGAAATCAGCCCCAGCATTTT; CDR3 protein: CASSRARNQPQHF
V gene: TRBV25-1; D gene: NA; J gene: TRBJ2-3; clone size: NA; CDR3 DNA: TGTGCCAGCAGTGATACCCCCTGGGATAGCACAGATACGCAGTATTTT; CDR3 protein: CASSDTPWDSTDTQYF
V gene: TRBV7-9; D gene: NA; J gene: TRBJ1-1; clone size: NA; CDR3 DNA: TGTGCCAGCAGCTTAGCGCTGAGAGGGGGAGTCACTGAAGCTTTCTTT; CDR3 protein: CASSLALRGGVTEAFF
V gene: TRBV18; D gene: TRBD1; J gene: TRBJ2-4; clone size: NA; CDR3 DNA: TGTGCCAGCTCACGGCCAACAGGGGGCCTAGCCAAAAACATTCAGTACTTC; CDR3 protein: CASSRPTGGLAKNIQYF
V gene: TRBV7-2; D gene: NA; J gene: TRBJ2-5; clone size: NA; CDR3 DNA: TGTGCCAGCAGCACTAACCAAGAGACCCAGTACTTC; CDR3 protein: CASSTNQETQYF
V gene: TRBV19; D gene: TRBD2; J gene: TRBJ2-1; clone size: NA; CDR3 DNA: TGTGCCAGTAGTATAACTAGCGGAAGGGATGAGCAGTTCTTC; CDR3 protein: CASSITSGRDEQFF
V gene: TRBV28; D gene: NA; J gene: TRBJ2-6; clone size: NA; CDR3 DNA: TGTGCCAGCATTCAGGGGATGAGAGGGGCCAACGTCCTGACTTTC; CDR3 protein: CASIQGMRGANVLTF
V gene: TRBV5-1; D gene: NA; J gene: TRBJ1-3; clone size: once; CDR3 DNA: TGCGCCAGCAGCCCAGGGCCAGTCTCTGGAAACACCATATATTTT; CDR3 protein: CASSPGPVSGNTIYF
V gene: TRBV25-1; D gene: TRBD1; J gene: TRBJ2-2; clone size: NA; CDR3 DNA: TGTGCCAGCAGTGAGAAGGGGGCTTATGGGGTTGCCGGGGAGCTGTTTTTT; CDR3 protein: CASSEKGAYGVAGELFF
V gene: TRBV5-4; D gene: TRBD2; J gene: TRBJ2-2; clone size: once; CDR3 DNA: TGTGCCAGCAGCTTGCTAGCGGGAGGCCTCACCGGGGAGCTGTTTTTT; CDR3 protein: CASSLLAGGLTGELFF
V gene: TRBV4-1; D gene: TRBD1; J gene: TRBJ2-5; clone size: NA; CDR3 DNA: TGCGCCAGCAGCCCCCAAGGGGGCGATTCCAAAGAGACCCAGTACTTC; CDR3 protein: CASSPQGGDSKETQYF
V gene: TRBV9; D gene: NA; J gene: TRBJ1-1; clone size: NA; CDR3 DNA: TGTGCCAGCAGCCCCCCTTCCAACACTGAAGCTTTCTTT; CDR3 protein: CASSPPSNTEAFF
V gene: TRBV29-1; D gene: TRBD1; J gene: TRBJ2-3; clone size: NA; CDR3 DNA: TGCAGCGTTGTCTGGGTCGGACAGGGGGACACGCAGTATTTT; CDR3 protein: CSVVWVGQGDTQYF
V gene: TRBV7-7; D gene: TRBD2; J gene: TRBJ2-5; clone size: once; CDR3 DNA: TGTGCCAGCAGCTTGGACCAGGGAGGGGAGACCCAGTACTTC; CDR3 protein: CASSLDQGGETQYF
V gene: TRBV4-1; D gene: NA; J gene: TRBJ1-5; clone size: NA; CDR3 DNA: TGCGCCAGCAGCCAAGGACAATCGGGGCCCTTTAGCAATCAGCCCCAGCATTTT; CDR3 protein: CASSQGQSGPFSNQPQHF
V gene: TRBV6-6; D gene: TRBD1; J gene: TRBJ2-5; clone size: NA; CDR3 DNA: TGTGCCAGCACTAAAGAGGACAGGGGTCGGGAGACCCAGTACTTC; CDR3 protein: CASTKEDRGRETQYF
V gene: TRBV11-2; D gene: TRBD1; J gene: TRBJ2-7; clone size: NA; CDR3 DNA: TGCGTCTGTCAAGGGACAGGACCCACCGAGCAGTACTTC; CDR3 protein: CVCQGTGPTEQYF
V gene: TRBV28; D gene: NA; J gene: TRBJ2-7; clone size: NA; CDR3 DNA: TGTGCCAGCAGTCCACCAGGGTACCACTACGAGCAGTACTTC; CDR3 protein: CASSPPGYHYEQYF
V gene: TRBV7-2; D gene: NA; J gene: TRBJ2-7; clone size: NA; CDR3 DNA: TGTGCCAGCAGCTTAAGCCGTGGAAGCTCCTACGAGCAGTACTTC; CDR3 protein: CASSLSRGSSYEQYF
V gene: TRBV5-4; D gene: NA; J gene: TRBJ1-2; clone size: NA; CDR3 DNA: TGTGCCAGCAGCTTGGCCTTGGACGGTGGTCACACCTTC; CDR3 protein: CASSLALDGGHTF
V gene: TRBV14; D gene: TRBD1; J gene: TRBJ1-1; clone size: NA; CDR3 DNA: TGTGCCAGCCAACAGGGGGTTAACGGGAGGACTGAAGCTTTCTTT; CDR3 protein: CASQQGVNGRTEAFF
V gene: TRBV7-2; D gene: NA; J gene: TRBJ1-2; clone size: NA; CDR3 DNA: TGTGCCAGCAGCTTAGGAGGGGGTAACTATGGCTACACCTTC; CDR3 protein: CASSLGGGNYGYTF
V gene: TRBV5-1; D gene: NA; J gene: TRBJ2-4; clone size: NA; CDR3 DNA: TGCGCCAGCAGCCCCCTGCGGCTAGCCAAAAACATTCAGTACTTC; CDR3 protein: CASSPLRLAKNIQYF
V gene: TRBV7-2; D gene: NA; J gene: TRBJ2-7; clone size: NA; CDR3 DNA: TGTGCCAGCAGCCCCGGAGGATCTAGTGGATCCTACGAGCAGTACTTC; CDR3 protein: CASSPGGSSGSYEQYF
V gene: TRBV6-1; D gene: NA; J gene: TRBJ1-2; clone size: NA; CDR3 DNA: TGTGCCAGCAGTGAATTGGCGGGTTATGGCTACACCTTC; CDR3 protein: CASSELAGYGYTF
V gene: TRBV6-4; D gene: NA; J gene: TRBJ1-5; clone size: NA; CDR3 DNA: TGTGCCAGCAGTGCCCAGGGCGGGGGGCCCCAGCATTTT; CDR3 protein: CASSAQGGGPQHF
V gene: TRBV5-4; D gene: NA; J gene: TRBJ2-5; clone size: NA; CDR3 DNA: TGTGCCTCGGCCGGATTCCCCCAAGAGACCCAGTACTTC; CDR3 protein: CASAGFPQETQYF
V gene: TRBV7-8; D gene: TRBD2; J gene: TRBJ2-7; clone size: NA; CDR3 DNA: TGTGCCAGCAGCCCCGGCGGGGGACCCTACGAGCAGTACTTC; CDR3 protein: CASSPGGGPYEQYF
V gene: TRBV5-1; D gene: NA; J gene: TRBJ1-1; clone size: NA; CDR3 DNA: TGCGCCAGCAGCGCGGGGGGGGCGCAAGGAACTGAAGCTTTCTTT; CDR3 protein: CASSAGGAQGTEAFF
V gene: TRBV28; D gene: NA; J gene: TRBJ1-1; clone size: NA; CDR3 DNA: TGTGCCAGCACCCCGCCCCTAGGGGAGAACACTGAAGCTTTCTTT; CDR3 protein: CASTPPLGENTEAFF
V gene: TRBV2; D gene: NA; J gene: TRBJ2-7; clone size: NA; CDR3 DNA: TGTGCCAGCAGTGGGGAAGGGGGAGAGGGTGAGCAGTACTTC; CDR3 protein: CASSGEGGEGEQYF
V gene: TRBV18; D gene: TRBD2; J gene: TRBJ2-3; clone size: NA; CDR3 DNA: TGTGCCAGCTCACCATTTCCAGCGGGGGGCACAGATACGCAGTATTTT; CDR3 protein: CASSPFPAGGTDTQYF
V gene: TRBV6-1; D gene: NA; J gene: TRBJ2-1; clone size: NA; CDR3 DNA: TGTGCCAGCATCAGGGCTACGAGGAACAATGAGCAGTTCTTC; CDR3 protein: CASIRATRNNEQFF
V gene: TRBV6-6; D gene: TRBD1; J gene: TRBJ1-5; clone size: NA; CDR3 DNA: TGTGCCAGTACGGGACAGGGAAATCAGCCCCAGCATTTT; CDR3 protein: CASTGQGNQPQHF
V gene: TRBV29-1; D gene: NA; J gene: TRBJ2-7; clone size: NA; CDR3 DNA: TGCAGCGTTACCGGGACGGGACCTTACGAGCAGTACTTC; CDR3 protein: CSVTGTGPYEQYF
V gene: TRBV6-6; D gene: NA; J gene: TRBJ1-4; clone size: NA; CDR3 DNA: TGTGCCAGCAGTTCCGGGACTGCGGATTGGGAAAAACTGTTTTTT; CDR3 protein: CASSSGTADWEKLFF
V gene: TRBV29-1; D gene: NA; J gene: TRBJ2-5; clone size: once; CDR3 DNA: TGCAGCGTTGGGGGAGTCGAGACCCAGTACTTC; CDR3 protein: CSVGGVETQYF